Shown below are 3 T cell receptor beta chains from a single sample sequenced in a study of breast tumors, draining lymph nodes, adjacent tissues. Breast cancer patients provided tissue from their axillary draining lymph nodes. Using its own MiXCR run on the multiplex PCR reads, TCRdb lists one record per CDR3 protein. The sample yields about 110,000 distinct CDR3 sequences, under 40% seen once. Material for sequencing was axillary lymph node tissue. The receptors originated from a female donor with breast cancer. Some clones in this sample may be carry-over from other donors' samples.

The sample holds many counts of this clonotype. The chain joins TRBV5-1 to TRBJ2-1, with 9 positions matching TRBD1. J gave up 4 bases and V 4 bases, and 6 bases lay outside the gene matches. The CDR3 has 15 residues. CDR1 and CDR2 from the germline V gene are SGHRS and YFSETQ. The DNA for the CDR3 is TGCGCCAGCAGCCTGGACAGGGGAACTTACAATGAGCAGTTCTTC. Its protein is CASSLDRGTYNEQFF.

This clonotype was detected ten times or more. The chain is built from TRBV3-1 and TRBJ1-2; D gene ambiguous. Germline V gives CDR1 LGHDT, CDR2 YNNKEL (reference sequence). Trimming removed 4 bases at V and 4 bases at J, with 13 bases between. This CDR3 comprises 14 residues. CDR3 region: CASSPPSRFYGYTF. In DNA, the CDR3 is TGTGCCAGCAGCCCCCCGTCCCGATTCTATGGCTACACCTTC.

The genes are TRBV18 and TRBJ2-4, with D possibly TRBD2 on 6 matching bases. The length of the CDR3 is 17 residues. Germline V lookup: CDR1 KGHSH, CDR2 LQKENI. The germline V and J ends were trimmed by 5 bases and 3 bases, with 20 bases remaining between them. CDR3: CASSFPSGHGGKNIQYF. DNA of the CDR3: TGTGCCAGCTCATTTCCAAGCGGGCACGGGGGCAAAAACATTCAGTACTTC.